Listed here are 21 T cell receptor beta chains from one sample, sequenced in a study of blood T cell repertoires in COVID-19. This table comes from immunoSEQ multiplex PCR, and its TCRdb copy is limited to in-frame clones, with some not included. The profile shows approximately 250,000 clones, 65% to 90% of them singletons. Material for sequencing was peripheral blood. The receptors here all came from a woman between 45 and 60 years old with acute or convalescent COVID-19.

This clone was counted once. The CDR3 here is CASRVKGGNQPQHF. The CDR3 DNA reads as TGTGCCAGTAGGGTAAAGGGGGGCAATCAGCCCCAGCATTTT. The V call is TRBV19, the J call TRBJ1-5; D is perhaps TRBD1 (6 bases). CDR1 is LNHDA and CDR2 is SQIVND in the germline V gene (reference sequence). CDR3 length: 14 residues. V was pared by 6 bases and J by 2 bases, with 11 bases between.

The chain links TRBV7-9 to TRBJ2-7; no firm D call. The germline CDR1 and CDR2 sequences are SEHNR and FQNEAQ (reference sequence). V was shortened by 3 bases and J by 6 bases, with 18 bases between the two germline ends. The CDR3 is 15 amino acids. CDR3 nucleotide sequence: TGTGCCAGCAGCTTTACCGACAAAGTAGGCTTCGAGCAGTACTTC. Amino acids: CASSFTDKVGFEQYF.

This sequence joins TRBV7-2 and TRBJ1-1; TRBD1 agrees at 10 bases. Germline V gives CDR1 SGHTA, CDR2 FQGNSA. J was trimmed by 5 bases and V by 6 bases; bases with no gene match: 6. The CDR3 extends over 14 amino acids. The CDR3 bases are TGTGCCAGCAGAACAGGGACAGGGGAAACTGAAGCTTTCTTT. This sequence encodes CASRTGTGETEAFF.

The J gene is TRBJ1-1, the V gene TRBV30; 8 nucleotides match TRBD1. The CDR3 has 14 amino acids. CDR1 and CDR2 (germline): GTSNPN, SVGIG (reference sequence). The junction had 12 bases not matched to a gene; V was cut back by 4 bases and J by 8 bases. DNA for the CDR3: TGTGCCTGGAATTCGGGACAGGTAGGGCGGGAAGCTTTCTTT. It is translated as CAWNSGQVGREAFF.

The genes are TRBV28 and TRBJ2-7; unclear D gene. Trimming stripped 6 bases from V and 3 bases from J, with 12 bases between. Germline CDR1 is MDHEN and CDR2 is SYDVKM. The CDR3 has 13 amino acids. The DNA of the CDR3 is TGTGCCAGCAGACCAGACACGATCTACGAGCAGTACTTC. It specifies CASRPDTIYEQYF.

The genes are TRBV12-3 or TRBV12-4 and TRBJ2-3; D ambiguous. The CDR3 covers 13 residues. Trimming pared 5 bases from V and 6 bases from J, leaving 12 bases between. In nucleotides, the CDR3 is TGTGCCAGCAGTCTGACACGGCAGGATACGCAGTATTTT. Translated: CASSLTRQDTQYF.

This rearrangement joins TRBV10-3 to TRBJ2-1, with TRBD2 matching 8 bases. This CDR3 has 16 amino acids. The J segment lost 1 base and the V segment lost 3 bases, leaving 5 bases of the junction unmatched. Germline-derived CDR1 and CDR2 are ENHRY and SYGVKD. The CDR3 DNA reads as TGTGCCATCAGTGATCCACGCGGGAGGTCCTACAATGAGCAGTTCTTC. It translates to CAISDPRGRSYNEQFF.

V and J are TRBV10-3 and TRBJ2-3, with TRBD2 matching 11 bases. CDR1 and CDR2 from the germline V gene are ENHRY and SYGVKD. This CDR3 has 17 residues. Losses at the gene ends were 2 bases for V and 1 base for J; bases not matched to a gene: 5. The CDR3 here is CAISERLAGGGTDTQYF. CDR3 sequence (DNA): TGTGCCATCAGTGAGAGGCTAGCGGGGGGCGGCACAGATACGCAGTATTTT.

The chain has TRBV28 and TRBJ2-7, with D maybe TRBD2 (6 bases). V was cut by 6 bases and J by 5 bases, with 11 bases left in between. Looked up from germline, CDR1 is MDHEN and CDR2 is SYDVKM. CDR3 length equals 12 residues. The CDR3 sequence: CASRPGVNEQYF. The CDR3 DNA reads TGTGCCAGCAGGCCGGGAGTAAACGAGCAGTACTTC.

The genes are TRBV3-1 (or the pseudogene TRBV3-2) and TRBJ2-3, with 14 positions matching TRBD2. CDR1 is LGHDT, CDR2 YNNKEL, per germline (reference sequence). The CDR3 loop spans 18 amino acids. Trimming took 7 bases from V and 5 from J; bases not matched to a gene: 14. Here the CDR3 DNA reads TGTGCCAGCACTTCCACAGGGTTCGGGACTAGCGGGAGAGATACGCAGTATTTT. Translation: CASTSTGFGTSGRDTQYF.

The rearrangement uses TRBV5-1 and TRBJ2-7; 7 bases are shared with TRBD1. The CDR3 spans 15 residues. Germline assignment: CDR1 SGHRS and CDR2 YFSETQ. Trimming removed 0 bases from V and 3 bases from J; junction bases left unmatched: 6. CDR3 region: CASSLGDREGYEQYF. The CDR3 bases are TGCGCCAGCAGCTTGGGAGACAGGGAAGGCTACGAGCAGTACTTC.

The chain uses TRBV6-6 and TRBJ2-1, with TRBD2 as a possible D gene (6 bases). The germline V gene encodes CDR1 MNHNY and CDR2 SVGAGI (reference sequence). The CDR3 has 15 amino acids. V lost 7 bases and J 7 bases, leaving 20 bases between the germline ends. The CDR3: CASIGEASARNEQFF. The CDR3 DNA follows: TGTGCCAGCATCGGGGAGGCTAGCGCCCGTAATGAGCAGTTCTTC.

In this sample, this clone turned up a few times. The CDR3 DNA reads as TGTGCCAGCAGTTACGGACTGGCGGCCGCAACTAATGAAAAACTGTTTTTT. Translating gives CASSYGLAAATNEKLFF. The rearrangement links TRBV6-2 or TRBV6-3 to TRBJ1-4; D is unresolved. This CDR3 contains 17 residues. The ends were cut back, 2 bases at V and 0 bases at J, with 13 bases in the middle. The germline V gene has CDR1 MNHEY and CDR2 SVGEGT.

The chain joins TRBV19 to TRBJ1-6; TRBD1 aligns across 8 bases. V shed 10 bases and J 8 bases; nucleotides not matched to a gene: 13. The CDR3 length is 15 residues. CDR1 and CDR2 from the germline V gene are LNHDA and SQIVND (reference sequence). CDR3 sequence: CATKDLPGGDSPLHF. The CDR3 region has the DNA TGTGCCACCAAAGACCTCCCAGGGGGCGATTCACCCCTCCACTTT. Based on the CDR3 plus reference TRBV19 and TRBJ1-6, the full variable domain is DGGITQSPKYLFRKEGQNVTLSCEQNLNHDAMYWYRQDPGQGLRLIYYSQIVNDFQKGDIAEGYSVSREKKESFPLTVTSAQKNPTAFYLCATKDLPGGDSPLHFGNGTRLTVT.

V is TRBV5-1 and J is TRBJ2-5, with D possibly being TRBD2 (6 bases). The ends were cut back, 4 bases at V and 2 bases at J, with 15 bases in the middle. There are 15 residues in the CDR3. Germline CDR1 reads SGHRS; CDR2 reads YFSETQ. The CDR3 DNA follows: TGCGCCAGCAGCCCAGGGACTCGACAACAAGAGACCCAGTACTTC. This sequence encodes CASSPGTRQQETQYF.

The rearrangement joins TRBV7-9 to TRBJ1-1; 9 bases agree with TRBD1. The V gene's germline CDR1 is SEHNR and CDR2 FQNEAQ (reference sequence). This CDR3 has 15 residues. Losses at the gene ends were 7 bases for V and 2 bases for J; bases not matched to a gene: 8. The CDR3 DNA is TGTGCCAGCAACGCCGGGACAGGGCACAACACTGAAGCTTTCTTT. Its protein product is CASNAGTGHNTEAFF.

This sequence joins TRBV19 and TRBJ2-1; 9 bases align to TRBD2. The trim removed 3 bases at V and 3 bases at J, leaving 6 bases unmatched. Germline V gene data show CDR1 as LNHDA and CDR2 as SQIVND (reference sequence). The CDR3 runs 16 residues. The CDR3 sequence is CASSIFAGGDYNEQFF. The CDR3 DNA follows: TGTGCCAGTAGTATTTTTGCGGGAGGGGACTACAATGAGCAGTTCTTC.

The CDR3 DNA is TGTGCCAGCAGTTTTAGCGGGAGGACGAACACCGGGGAGCTGTTTTTT. Residues: CASSFSGRTNTGELFF. V is TRBV28 and J is TRBJ2-2; 10 positions agree with TRBD2. The V gene end was trimmed by 3 bases and the J gene end by 0 bases; junction bases not matched to a gene: 1. CDR3 size: 16 residues. The germline gives CDR1 MDHEN, CDR2 SYDVKM.

This chain connects TRBV6-5 to TRBJ1-2; no firm D call. V shed 8 bases and J shed 3 bases, with 16 bases lying between them. The germline V gene has CDR1 MNHEY and CDR2 SVGAGI. The CDR3 is 14 residues long. Written as DNA, the CDR3 is TGTGCCAGCCGGGGTTTCGGGGAATACTATGGCTACACCTTC. This gives the protein CASRGFGEYYGYTF.

The chain combines TRBV19 with TRBJ2-7; TRBD1 matches 10 bases. Germline V lookup: CDR1 LNHDA, CDR2 SQIVND (reference sequence). J lost 2 bases, V lost 6 bases, and 4 bases had no gene match. The CDR3 runs 14 residues. DNA for the CDR3: TGTGCCAGTAGCCGGGACAGGGGACCCTACGAGCAGTACTTC. Its translation: CASSRDRGPYEQYF. The full variable domain, with the rest looked up from reference TRBV19 and TRBJ2-7, is DGGITQSPKYLFRKEGQNVTLSCEQNLNHDAMYWYRQDPGQGLRLIYYSQIVNDFQKGDIAEGYSVSREKKESFPLTVTSAQKNPTAFYLCASSRDRGPYEQYFGPGTRLTVT.

The chain is built from TRBV6-2 or TRBV6-3 and TRBJ2-1, with 9 nucleotides matching TRBD2. Germline V gene data show CDR1 as MNHEY and CDR2 as SVGEGT. The CDR3 is made up of 19 amino acids. V dropped 2 bases and J dropped 5; count of bases not matched to a gene: 16. As DNA, the CDR3 is TGTGCCAGCAGTTACCTTAGATGGGGGGCGGGAGGGGACGACAATGAGCAGTTCTTC. This gives the protein CASSYLRWGAGGDDNEQFF.